The 21 T cell receptor beta chains below come from one sample, sequenced in a study of blood T cell repertoires in COVID-19. Measured with immunoSEQ multiplex PCR; TCRdb has only the in-frame clones, and not every one. The repertoire has approximately 150,000 clones, around 87% of them found once; the top ten carry roughly two fifths. Material: peripheral blood. All receptors derive from a man aged 45-60 years who had recovered from COVID-19.

V and J are TRBV4-1 and TRBJ2-1, with 8 positions matching TRBD2. Trimming at V came to 0 bases and at J to 7 bases, leaving 14 bases not matched to a gene. The germline V gene encodes CDR1 MGHRA and CDR2 YSYEKL. The CDR3 is 18 residues long. CDR3 in amino acids: CASSQEGPRGGLLNEQFF. CDR3 DNA sequence: TGCGCCAGCAGCCAAGAGGGTCCCCGGGGGGGCTTATTAAATGAGCAGTTCTTC.

This rearrangement joins TRBV19 to TRBJ2-7, with TRBD1 matching 7 bases. This CDR3 region has 14 residues. Germline assignment: CDR1 LNHDA and CDR2 SQIVND (reference sequence). The J segment lost 1 base and the V segment lost 5 bases, leaving 5 bases of the junction unmatched. CDR3 bases: TGTGCCAGTAGTTTCGGGACAGCTTCCTACGAGCAGTACTTC. Its translation: CASSFGTASYEQYF.

V is TRBV19 and J is TRBJ2-7, with 9 bases lining up with TRBD2. Germline loops: CDR1 LNHDA, CDR2 SQIVND (reference sequence). Trimming at V came to 4 bases and at J to 0 bases, leaving 10 bases not matched to a gene. The CDR3 has 17 residues. CDR3 amino acids: CASSTRSSGAYSYEQYF. The CDR3 DNA reads TGTGCCAGTAGTACGCGCTCTAGCGGGGCTTACTCCTACGAGCAGTACTTC.

This clone was seen just once. The CDR3 DNA follows: TGTGCCAGCAGCTTAGGGACAGGAGGAAACAATCAGCCCCAGCATTTT. It specifies CASSLGTGGNNQPQHF. The chain has TRBV7-9 and TRBJ1-5; 7 nucleotides match TRBD1. There are 16 residues in the CDR3. Looked up from germline, CDR1 is SEHNR and CDR2 is FQNEAQ (reference sequence). The J segment lost 3 bases and the V segment lost 1 base, leaving 6 bases of the junction unmatched.

V is TRBV4-3 and J is TRBJ2-1, with a weak D call TRBD1 (6 bases). The germline V and J ends were trimmed by 0 bases and 6 bases, with 18 bases remaining between them. The V gene's germline CDR1 is LGHNA and CDR2 YSLEER. The CDR3 contains 17 residues. Here the CDR3 reads CASSQDKQGYPTNEQFF. The DNA for the CDR3 is TGCGCCAGCAGCCAAGATAAACAGGGCTACCCCACCAATGAGCAGTTCTTC.

The chain joins TRBV6-1 to TRBJ2-3; D may be TRBD1 (6 bases). The V end lost 1 base, the J end lost 3 bases, and 20 bases lay between the germline ends. Germline V lookup: CDR1 MNHNS, CDR2 SASEGT. The CDR3 length is 18 residues. In DNA form, the CDR3 reads TGTGCCAGCAGTGAAGAGATTAAGGGGGTCTCGCGTACAGATACGCAGTATTTT. Protein sequence: CASSEEIKGVSRTDTQYF.

The J gene is TRBJ2-7, the V gene TRBV10-3; 7 bases match TRBD1. Germline loops: CDR1 ENHRY, CDR2 SYGVKD. This CDR3 is built from 14 residues. V lost 10 bases, J lost 4 bases, and 13 bases stayed unmatched. This CDR3 is CATQMAGGTYEQYF. The CDR3 DNA is TGTGCCACCCAGATGGCAGGGGGAACTTACGAGCAGTACTTC.

CDR3 sequence: CASAGAGTGAFEQYF. CDR3 in DNA: TGTGCTAGTGCCGGTGCCGGGACAGGGGCTTTCGAGCAGTACTTC. The chain recombines TRBV12-5 with TRBJ2-7; 10 positions match TRBD1. Germline V CDR1 and CDR2: LGHNT, FRNRAP. The CDR3 has 15 residues. V was pared by 7 bases and J by 6 bases, with 12 bases of the junction left unmatched.

V gene TRBV30 combines with J gene TRBJ2-3, with TRBD1 matching 12 bases. This CDR3 is 17 amino acids long. Per the germline V gene, CDR1 is GTSNPN and CDR2 is SVGIG (reference sequence). After removal of 2 bases from V and 5 bases from J, the junction contained 11 bases not matched to a gene. Written as DNA, the CDR3 is TGTGCCTGGAGTAACCAAAACCGGGACAGGGGGCGAGATACGCAGTATTTT. Amino acid sequence: CAWSNQNRDRGRDTQYF. The full variable domain, its missing parts supplied by reference TRBV30 and TRBJ2-3, is SQTIHQWPATLVQPVGSPLSLECTVEGTSNPNLYWYRQAAGRGLQLLFYSVGIGQISSEVPQNLSASRPQDRQFILSSKKLLLSDSGFYLCAWSNQNRDRGRDTQYFGPGTRLTVL.

The V call is TRBV7-2, the J call TRBJ1-2; 7 bases agree with TRBD1. The trim removed 0 bases at V and 7 bases at J, leaving 8 bases unmatched. The CDR3 consists of 15 residues. The germline V gene encodes CDR1 SGHTA and CDR2 FQGNSA. The CDR3, as DNA: TGTGCCAGCAGCTTAGCCGGGACAGCCTTTGTTGGCTACACCTTC. Translated, it gives CASSLAGTAFVGYTF.

This clone was found a few times. This sample includes further DNA sequences coding for the same CDR3. The rearrangement joins TRBV6-5 to TRBJ2-7, with TRBD1 matching over 8 bases. Germline CDR1 and CDR2: MNHEY and SVGAGI. The CDR3 covers 14 residues. J lost 2 bases, V lost 6 bases, and 6 bases had no gene match. The CDR3 nucleotides are TGTGCCAGCAGGACCGGGACAGGCCCCTACGAGCAGTACTTC. Encoded protein: CASRTGTGPYEQYF.

V is TRBV7-2 and J is TRBJ2-1, with 10 bases fitting TRBD2. CDR1 is SGHTA and CDR2 is FQGNSA in the germline V gene. Germline trimming cut 3 bases from V and 3 bases from J; bases unmatched to any gene: 2. This CDR3 is built from 15 residues. The CDR3 region has the DNA TGTGCCAGCAGCTTTGAGCGGGGGGGCTACAATGAGCAGTTCTTC. It codes for CASSFERGGYNEQFF.

The V and J genes are TRBV29-1 and TRBJ2-7, with 14 bases identical to TRBD2. With 6 bases clipped from V and 6 bases from J, the junction kept 7 bases outside the gene matches. This CDR3 contains 14 residues. Germline values: CDR1 SQVTM, CDR2 ANQGSEA. This CDR3 is CSVRTGTSGGEQYF. The CDR3 DNA reads TGCAGCGTGAGAACCGGGACTAGCGGGGGCGAGCAGTACTTC.

The gene calls are TRBV10-3 and TRBJ2-3, with 8 bases fitting TRBD2. The germline V gene encodes CDR1 ENHRY and CDR2 SYGVKD. The CDR3 covers 16 residues. V gave up 3 bases and J gave up 4 bases; unmatched junction bases: 9. DNA of the CDR3: TGTGCCATCAGTGAATACGGGCGGGGGGCGGCAGATACGCAGTATTTT. Protein: CAISEYGRGAADTQYF.

The J gene is TRBJ2-7, the V gene TRBV6-5; TRBD1 agrees at 8 bases. V dropped 2 bases and J dropped 5; count of bases not matched to a gene: 8. There are 15 residues in the CDR3. From germline, CDR1 is MNHEY and CDR2 SVGAGI. The CDR3 sequence: CASSYRPGQEHEQYF. The CDR3 coding sequence is TGTGCCAGCAGTTACCGCCCGGGACAGGAACACGAGCAGTACTTC.

The chain has TRBV11-2 and TRBJ1-4; 7 nucleotides match TRBD1. CDR3 length equals 15 residues. The V gene's germline CDR1 is SGHAT and CDR2 FQNNGV. After removal of 5 bases from V and 4 bases from J, the junction contained 7 bases not matched to a gene. The CDR3 nucleotides read TGTGCCAGCAGCCCGGGACAGACTATTAATGAAAAACTGTTTTTT. Residues: CASSPGQTINEKLFF.

The chain combines TRBV4-3 with TRBJ1-3; no clear D. Germline CDR1 and CDR2: LGHNA and YSLEER. Deletions cut 0 bases from V and 8 bases from J, with 14 bases between. This CDR3 has 15 residues. This chain's CDR3 is CASSQDPRFLDTIYF. In DNA form, the CDR3 reads TGCGCCAGCAGCCAAGATCCTAGGTTTTTGGACACCATATATTTT.

CDR3 loop: CASTAGGDFGTEAFF. In DNA form, the CDR3 reads TGTGCCAGCACTGCAGGGGGCGACTTTGGCACTGAAGCTTTCTTT. The chain joins TRBV6-6 to TRBJ1-1, with 8 bases identical to TRBD1. The CDR3 is made up of 15 amino acids. Germline V CDR1 and CDR2: MNHNY, SVGAGI (reference sequence). V was clipped by 7 bases and J by 4 bases; unmatched bases: 11.

The chain is built from TRBV6-5 and TRBJ1-4, with 7 positions matching TRBD1. Unmatched junction bases numbered 11, after V lost 2 bases and J lost 8 bases. The CDR3 spans 16 residues. CDR1 is MNHEY, CDR2 SVGAGI, per germline. DNA of the CDR3: TGTGCCAGCAGTTACCGATATAAGGGGGCTGGAGAAAAACTGTTTTTT. It codes for CASSYRYKGAGEKLFF.

The genes are TRBV6-5 and TRBJ2-2, with D tentatively TRBD2 (6 bases). V was shortened by 0 bases and J by 5 bases, with 7 bases between the two germline ends. In germline, CDR1 is MNHEY, CDR2 SVGAGI. The CDR3 length is 14 residues. The CDR3 DNA follows: TGTGCCAGCAGTTACTCGGGGGGTACCGGGGAGCTGTTTTTT. This gives the protein CASSYSGGTGELFF.

Only one count was recorded for this clone. This CDR3 is also generated by other DNA sequences in the sample. The chain has TRBV18 and TRBJ1-1; 8 positions match TRBD1. There are 14 residues in the CDR3. Germline assignment: CDR1 KGHSH and CDR2 LQKENI. Unmatched junction bases numbered 6, after V lost 6 bases and J lost 3 bases. The CDR3: CASSRGQGDTEAFF. CDR3 sequence (DNA): TGTGCCAGCTCCCGCGGACAGGGCGACACTGAAGCTTTCTTT.